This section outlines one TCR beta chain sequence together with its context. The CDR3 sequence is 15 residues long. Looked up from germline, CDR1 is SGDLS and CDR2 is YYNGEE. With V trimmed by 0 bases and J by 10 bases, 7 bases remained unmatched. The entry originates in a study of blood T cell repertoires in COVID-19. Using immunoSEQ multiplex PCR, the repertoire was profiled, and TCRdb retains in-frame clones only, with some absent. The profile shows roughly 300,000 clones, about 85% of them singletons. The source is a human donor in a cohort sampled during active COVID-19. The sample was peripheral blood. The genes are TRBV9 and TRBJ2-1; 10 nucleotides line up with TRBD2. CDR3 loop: CASSVGLAGAQEQFF. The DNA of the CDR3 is TGTGCCAGCAGCGTAGGCCTAGCGGGAGCTCAGGAGCAGTTCTTC.